Included here is one T cell receptor beta chain sequence, with context. Expressed TCRB transcripts were sequenced after all isolated RNA was converted to cDNA. Sequencing of naive, central memory and regulatory T cell samples gave an average of roughly 3.5 million reads. Sequencing used immunoSEQ multiplex PCR; TCRdb keeps in-frame clones, though not all of them. The data contain some 22,000 clones, over 60% of them singletons. The sample is drawn from a study of beta chain features in type 1 diabetes. Study-wide background: Patient and healthy donor groups were alike in age, gender and cell yields. Sorted cells examined across all samples numbered 95 million to 120 million.

CDR1 is SQVTM, CDR2 ANQGSEA, per germline. There are 10 residues in the CDR3. The V end was cut by 8 bases, the J end by 4 bases, with 8 bases between. It was via CD45RO/CCR7/CD25/CD127/CD95/CD27 that CD4+ naive, central memory, regulatory and stem cell-like memory cells were sorted. The chain links TRBV29-1 to TRBJ1-1; D gene uncertain. The material sequenced was Tregs from blood. The TCR was taken from a woman aged 40-49 years in good health. The CDR3 bases are TGCAGCACAAGTATCACTGAAGCTTTCTTT. Its protein product is CSTSITEAFF.